This TCR beta chain was sequenced during a study of shared clonotypes between healthy human individuals (dated by TCRdb to 2018 to 2020). In terms of the full investigation: The cohort comprised a couple of women and three men aged 18 to 49 years. Libraries were prepared and TCR repertoires were sequenced by different laboratories using diverse techniques, in order to increase sequencing depth and limit assay-specific biases. For each donor, CD4 naive and CD4 memory were each given three plates, CD8 naive was given two plates, and CD8 memory was given one plate. Each donor's leukapheresis produced roughly between about 0.8 and 8.9 billion PBMCs. Blood TCR repertoires of several healthy adults were deeply sequenced to estimate repertoire size and the extent of clonotype sharing between individuals.

Using the deep immunoSEQ assay, multiplex PCR amplified TCR CDR3 regions from genomic DNA. Genomic DNA extracted from each cell subset was distributed evenly over all wells of several immunoSEQ 96-well plates, and each plate served as one replicate. For sorted subsets, 200 to 250 ng of genomic DNA, equivalent to around 31,000 T cell genomes, went into each replicate PCR. Purified libraries were measured with a Qubit 3.0 fluorometer, size-checked on a Bioanalyzer 2100, and measured again with the KAPA Library Quantification kit. A separate single-read 150-cycle Illumina NextSeq 550 flow cell was used to sequence each immunoSEQ 96-well plate. Processing in the source paper ran as follows. The immunoSEQ output contained only junctional sequences without quality scores, so filtering could not match that applied to full-length reads. Sequences were annotated with PyIR, a Python wrapper for IgBLAST v1.9, and V/J genes and CDR3 were assigned using IMGT germline references. Reads were filtered out if the reads had weak V/J assignments (E-value above 1e-6), no CDR3, stop codons, out-of-frame junctions, or ambiguous translated residues. V3J clonotypes were defined by identical inferred V gene, J gene, and CDR3 amino acid sequence. The percentage overlap between two repertoires was calculated by dividing the number of shared unique clonotypes by the size of the smaller repertoire. RTK rarefaction, the Chao1 estimator, and Recon v2.1 estimates of unobserved clonotypes were used to assess repertoire richness. For all TCRbeta clonotypes obtained by the gDNA method from a few donors, generation probabilities were computed with OLGA. The immuneACCESS repertoire file appears here via TCRdb, limited to in-frame rearrangements. These files lack a portion of the clones; in checked studies, under half of the deficit traces to unresolved V genes, and the cause of the others is not known. V and J calls and clone size are copied from that table; D and trimming were computed from the DNA. This sample holds about 2.2 million clones; roughly 91% were observed only once. The ten largest make up 1.7% of the sample.

CD8 naive samples consisted of CD45RO-negative cells that were positively selected for CCR7, yielding a CD45RA+CCR7+ population without TemRA cells. The donors were healthy, HIV-negative adults who had no recently reported acute infections or vaccinations. Only Caucasian adults living in Nashville, Tennessee, USA were represented among the donors. Blood was collected by leukapheresis, and PBMCs were isolated by Ficoll-Histopaque density gradient centrifugation and then cryopreserved in liquid nitrogen vapor phase. Analytical flow cytometry was used to check the purity and quantity of every magnetically sorted T cell population. Genomic DNA was isolated from every sorted fraction and measured by UV absorbance on a Nanodrop 2000c. On this clone: The antigen it recognizes is unknown. No qualities accompany the bases; no much larger clone lies one base away.

The CDR3 runs 16 amino acids, cysteine and phenylalanine included. The only DNA kept is the CDR3, 48 bases in frame from the first base. V is clipped by 0 bases and J by 0 bases, and the sequence between their germline boundaries is 10 bases long. Sequences SGHTA (CDR1) and FQGNSA (CDR2) are obtained from the germline V gene. Findings and caveats that apply to the study as a whole: Naive subsets generally had larger estimated clonotype richness than memory subsets. Pairwise subsampling indicated that sequencing depth was expected to affect the degree of clonotype sharing among donors. Sampling was restricted to blood, and TCR repertoires in tissues likely differ from the TCR repertoires found in blood. The small number of donors limited the genetic and exposure-history diversity represented. Rarefaction of sorted-subset datasets indicated incomplete sequencing despite the large sequencing depth. Across a handful of donors, approximately 5% of naive CD4, roughly 3.3% of naive CD8, about 2.3% of memory CD4, and roughly 0.4% of memory CD8 clonotypes were shared. Clonotypes shared by all four sorted-subset donors showed higher generation probabilities than non-shared clonotypes.

The sequencing sample was made of naive CD8+ T cells from PBMCs. The sample's cell subset or site label is to be understood as: CD45RA+CCR7+. The receptor was derived from a man between 18 and 35 years old in good health. Some clones in this sample may be carry-over from other donors' samples. The rearranged chain carries TRBV7-2 and TRBJ2-3; the D gene is possibly TRBD2, with 5 bases matching. The CDR3: CASSLAASSSTDTQYF. Read as DNA, the sequence is TGTGCCAGCAGCTTAGCTGCTAGCAGTAGCACAGATACGCAGTATTTT.